The 9 T cell receptor beta chains listed next were all sequenced from one sample in a study of blood T cell repertoires in COVID-19. Clones were read by immunoSEQ multiplex PCR, and TCRdb kept only the in-frame ones, dropping some. The sample records over 150,000 clones, around 79% being singletons. Sequenced material: peripheral blood. These receptor sequences come from a woman aged 50 to 60 with acute or convalescent COVID-19.

CDR3 amino acids: CASSRQGLTEAFF. The DNA for the CDR3 is TGTGCCAGCAGTCGACAGGGACTTACTGAAGCTTTCTTT. This chain connects TRBV28 to TRBJ1-1; 7 bases line up with TRBD1. The germline V gene encodes CDR1 MDHEN and CDR2 SYDVKM. CDR3 size: 13 residues. The trim removed 5 bases at V and 5 bases at J, leaving 5 bases unmatched.

The chain carries TRBV18 and TRBJ2-3; D is possibly TRBD2 (5 bases). Germline CDR1 reads KGHSH; CDR2 reads LQKENI. The CDR3 runs 16 residues. V lost 3 bases, J lost 2 bases, and 15 bases lay in between. CDR3 protein: CASSPPGNSHTDTQYF. In DNA, the CDR3 is TGTGCCAGCTCACCCCCGGGGAACAGTCACACAGATACGCAGTATTTT.

The chain recombines TRBV28 with TRBJ2-1; 10 bases fit TRBD1. The junction had 5 bases not matched to a gene; V was cut back by 6 bases and J by 3 bases. CDR3 length: 15 residues. CDR1 is MDHEN and CDR2 is SYDVKM in the germline V gene. The CDR3 sequence is CASRPTGGFYNEQFF. The CDR3 DNA sequence: TGTGCCAGCAGACCGACAGGGGGCTTCTACAATGAGCAGTTCTTC.

The CDR3 DNA reads as TGCGCCAGCAGCCACTACCTCCTGGACAGGGAGTGGAATGGCTACACCTTC. Amino acids: CASSHYLLDREWNGYTF. The chain has TRBV4-1 and TRBJ1-2, with 8 bases that match TRBD1. The CDR3 totals 17 residues. CDR1 is MGHRA and CDR2 is YSYEKL in the germline V gene. With V trimmed by 3 bases and J by 6 bases, 15 bases remained unmatched.

This chain joins TRBV28 and TRBJ2-7, with 9 bases identical to TRBD1. The CDR3 is made up of 14 amino acids. In germline, CDR1 is MDHEN, CDR2 SYDVKM. Germline trimming cut 6 bases from V and 6 bases from J; bases unmatched to any gene: 9. The CDR3 spells CASSLWGQGTEQYF. In nucleotides, the CDR3 is TGTGCCAGCAGCCTGTGGGGACAGGGTACCGAGCAGTACTTC.

This clone was seen more than once but under ten times. The rearrangement links TRBV5-1 to TRBJ1-1; perhaps TRBD1 as D (5 bases). Germline V gives CDR1 SGHRS, CDR2 YFSETQ. This CDR3 region has 15 residues. The V end was cut by 2 bases, the J end by 7 bases, with 18 bases between. Here the CDR3 DNA reads TGCGCCAGCAGCTTAGGAGCAGGGAATTTTGGTGAAGCTTTCTTT. Amino acids: CASSLGAGNFGEAFF.

The CDR3 region is CATSAPDIPQPQHF. DNA of the CDR3: TGTGCCACCAGTGCCCCGGACATCCCTCAGCCCCAGCATTTT. The chain is built from TRBV24-1 and TRBJ1-5; D might be TRBD1 (5 bases). Germline V CDR1 and CDR2: KGHDR, SFDVKD. CDR3 length equals 14 residues. V was pared by 5 bases and J by 6 bases, with 13 bases between.

The chain recombines TRBV9 with TRBJ1-1; D unresolved. This CDR3 is built from 15 residues. V lost 0 bases and J 4 bases, leaving 13 bases between the germline ends. Germline V gene sequence: CDR1 SGDLS, CDR2 YYNGEE. CDR3 nucleotides: TGTGCCAGCAGCGTAGAACCAGGAGGGAGCACTGAAGCTTTCTTT. Protein sequence: CASSVEPGGSTEAFF.

There are many counts of this clone. J is TRBJ2-2 and V is TRBV5-4; tentative D call: TRBD2 (5 bases). The germline gives CDR1 SGHNT, CDR2 YYREEE (reference sequence). The CDR3 spans 14 residues. Trimming took off 2 bases at V and 7 bases at J, with 12 bases between the two ends. Here the CDR3 DNA reads TGTGCCAGCAGCTTTGGGGAACGGGGCGGGGAGCTGTTTTTT. It specifies CASSFGERGGELFF. The variable domain in full, completed from reference TRBV5-4 and TRBJ2-2, reads ETGVTQSPTHLIKTRGQQVTLRCSSQSGHNTVSWYQQALGQGPQFIFQYYREEENGRGNFPPRFSGLQFPNYSSELNVNALELDDSALYLCASSFGERGGELFFGEGSRLTVL.